A selection of T cell receptor beta chains follows, all from one sample in a study of blood T cells in healthy people across ages. Each CDR3 protein is one row after TCRdb ran MiXCR on the 5' RACE reads. The sample holds roughly 1.5 million distinct CDR3 sequences, approximately 43% seen once. Sequenced input: blood. The source of these receptors is a woman between 18 and 29 years old in good health. The CDR3 runs from the conserved cysteine through the conserved F or W. A D gene is named only where the DNA matches it firmly. Rows may omit the clone size; those that give it use once, few, many or a size class.

j_call: TRBJ1-5
d_call: TRBD1
clone_size: -
v_call: TRBV4-2
cdr3_nt: TGTGCCAGCAGCCGCCCGGGACAGACGAGCCAGCCCCAGCATTTT
cdr3_aa: CASSRPGQTSQPQHF

j_call: TRBJ2-3
d_call: -
clone_size: many
v_call: TRBV29-1
cdr3_nt: TGCAGCGTTGGGTCAGATACGCAGTATTTT
cdr3_aa: CSVGSDTQYF

j_call: TRBJ2-5
d_call: -
clone_size: -
v_call: TRBV7-2
cdr3_nt: TGTGCCAGCAGCCCCCGACAGGTCCAAGGGACCCAGTACTTC
cdr3_aa: CASSPRQVQGTQYF

j_call: TRBJ2-1
d_call: -
clone_size: -
v_call: TRBV9
cdr3_nt: TGTGCCAGCAGCTCCTCACGCCTTGGCGGCCCCTACAATGAGCAGTTCTTC
cdr3_aa: CASSSSRLGGPYNEQFF

j_call: TRBJ1-2
d_call: -
clone_size: -
v_call: TRBV25-1
cdr3_nt: TGTGCCAGCAGCCGGGACATAGATGGCTACACCTTC
cdr3_aa: CASSRDIDGYTF

j_call: TRBJ2-4
d_call: TRBD2
clone_size: -
v_call: TRBV3-1
cdr3_nt: TGTGCCAGCAGCCAAGAAGGAGCGGGGCCGTTTCAGTACTTC
cdr3_aa: CASSQEGAGPFQYF

j_call: TRBJ2-1
d_call: TRBD2
clone_size: few
v_call: TRBV20-1
cdr3_nt: TGCAGTGCTTCGACTAGCAGATACAATGAGCAGTTCTTC
cdr3_aa: CSASTSRYNEQFF

j_call: TRBJ1-1
d_call: TRBD1
clone_size: -
v_call: TRBV5-1
cdr3_nt: TGCGCCAGTCACGGGGGGCAAGCAGGGGGCGGTTTCACTGAAGCTTTCTTT
cdr3_aa: CASHGGQAGGGFTEAFF

j_call: TRBJ1-2
d_call: -
clone_size: -
v_call: TRBV20-1
cdr3_nt: TGCAGTGCTAGAGTTCCAGGGGCCAGGAAGGTTGGCTACACCTTC
cdr3_aa: CSARVPGARKVGYTF

j_call: TRBJ2-2
d_call: -
clone_size: -
v_call: TRBV6-5
cdr3_nt: TGTGCCAGCAGTCTGTTTAACGGGGAGCTGTTTTTT
cdr3_aa: CASSLFNGELFF

j_call: TRBJ2-1
d_call: -
clone_size: -
v_call: TRBV28
cdr3_nt: TGTGCCAGCAGCTCCCGGTCTGGCAATGAGCAGTTCTTC
cdr3_aa: CASSSRSGNEQFF

j_call: TRBJ1-4
d_call: -
clone_size: -
v_call: TRBV5-1
cdr3_nt: TGCGCCAGCAGCTCACGGACATCCGCAACTAATGAAAAACTGTTTTTT
cdr3_aa: CASSSRTSATNEKLFF

j_call: TRBJ2-3
d_call: TRBD2
clone_size: few
v_call: TRBV12-3/TRBV12-4
cdr3_nt: TGTGCCAGCAGTTTGAGTAGCGGGGGTTCTTCTGATACGCAGTATTTT
cdr3_aa: CASSLSSGGSSDTQYF

j_call: TRBJ2-7
d_call: -
clone_size: few
v_call: TRBV20-1
cdr3_nt: TGCAGTGCCCTTGGGACTCAGGCATACGAGCAGTACTTC
cdr3_aa: CSALGTQAYEQYF

j_call: TRBJ2-7
d_call: -
clone_size: few
v_call: TRBV20-1
cdr3_nt: TGCAGTGCTACCGGCCCCGGGGGAAACGAGCAGTACTTC
cdr3_aa: CSATGPGGNEQYF

j_call: TRBJ1-4
d_call: -
clone_size: once
v_call: TRBV29-1
cdr3_nt: TGCAGCGCTGAAGATCCAGAAGATAATGAAAAACTGTTTTTT
cdr3_aa: CSAEDPEDNEKLFF

j_call: TRBJ2-7
d_call: -
clone_size: few
v_call: TRBV27
cdr3_nt: TGTGCCAGCAGTATCTCTGCTAATAATGAGCAGTACTTC
cdr3_aa: CASSISANNEQYF

j_call: TRBJ1-4
d_call: -
clone_size: once
v_call: TRBV7-2
cdr3_nt: TGTGCCAGCAGCTTAGAAGGGGCGGGGGCAACTAATGAAAAACTGTTTTTT
cdr3_aa: CASSLEGAGATNEKLFF

j_call: TRBJ1-5
d_call: -
clone_size: -
v_call: TRBV6-2/TRBV6-3
cdr3_nt: TGTGCCAGCAGTTCGCTAGACAGGAGCCCTCAGCCCCAGCATTTT
cdr3_aa: CASSSLDRSPQPQHF

j_call: TRBJ2-7
d_call: -
clone_size: few
v_call: TRBV15
cdr3_nt: TGTGCCACCAGCAGAGGACCCCAGCTCTCCTACGAGCAGTACTTC
cdr3_aa: CATSRGPQLSYEQYF

j_call: TRBJ1-4
d_call: -
clone_size: once
v_call: TRBV7-8
cdr3_nt: TGTGCCAGCAGCTTAGGGCCGGGGGTGCGAACTAATGAAAAACTGTTTTTT
cdr3_aa: CASSLGPGVRTNEKLFF

j_call: TRBJ2-1
d_call: -
clone_size: -
v_call: TRBV7-9
cdr3_nt: TGTGCCAGCAGCTTAGTAGCAAGGGGCGGCCCCTACAATGAGCAGTTCTTC
cdr3_aa: CASSLVARGGPYNEQFF

j_call: TRBJ2-7
d_call: -
clone_size: few
v_call: TRBV14
cdr3_nt: TGTGCCAGCAGCCAAGTGACCACCCACTACGAGCAGTACTTC
cdr3_aa: CASSQVTTHYEQYF

j_call: TRBJ2-2
d_call: -
clone_size: few
v_call: TRBV5-1
cdr3_nt: TGCGCCAGCAGCTTGGGCCCACCCGGGGAGCTGTTTTTT
cdr3_aa: CASSLGPPGELFF

j_call: TRBJ2-1
d_call: -
clone_size: few
v_call: TRBV9
cdr3_nt: TGTGCCAGCAGCGTGTTAGCGTCAACCTACAATGAGCAGTTCTTC
cdr3_aa: CASSVLASTYNEQFF

j_call: TRBJ2-2
d_call: TRBD2
clone_size: -
v_call: TRBV20-1
cdr3_nt: TGCAGTGCCCGTAGACTAGCGGGGGCCCGGGGCGGGGAGCTGTTTTTT
cdr3_aa: CSARRLAGARGGELFF

j_call: TRBJ2-7
d_call: TRBD1
clone_size: few
v_call: TRBV9
cdr3_nt: TGTGCCAGCAGCGTGGGACAGGTCCCCGGAGAGCAGTACTTC
cdr3_aa: CASSVGQVPGEQYF

j_call: TRBJ2-3
d_call: -
clone_size: -
v_call: TRBV5-4
cdr3_nt: TGTGCCAGCAGCTTGGATTATGGGCTAGATACGCAGTATTTT
cdr3_aa: CASSLDYGLDTQYF

j_call: TRBJ2-1
d_call: -
clone_size: few
v_call: TRBV6-5
cdr3_nt: TGTGCCAGCAGAACCGGGCGGTACAATGAGCAGTTCTTC
cdr3_aa: CASRTGRYNEQFF